This T cell receptor beta chain was retrieved from a study of identical twins. This clonotype was counted a few times. As yet, its antigen is unknown. Germline CDR1 and CDR2: SQVTM and ANQGSEA. This CDR3 is built from 13 residues. V lost 4 bases and J lost 4; bases outside the gene matches: 1. The study, taken as a whole, reports: Less excess twin sharing appeared in beta out-of-frame sequences. While abundant cord blood beta clonotypes carried fewer insertions, memory repertoires showed no such pattern. Among monozygotic twins, out-of-frame TCR alpha sharing exceeded what models predicted. Invariant cells of the MAIT and iNKT types might have partly distorted the zero-insertion analyses.

Using its own MiXCR run on the 5' RACE reads, TCRdb lists one record per CDR3 protein. The table records roughly 1,500,000 distinct CDR3 sequences, around 29% of them present only once. The sequence was collected from a newborn girl in good health. Sequencing was carried out using cord blood. The chain employs TRBV29-1 and TRBJ2-3; 11 nucleotides agree with TRBD2. In DNA, the CDR3 is TGCAGCGTTGTAGCGGGAGGGCCAGATACGCAGTATTTT. Translation gives CSVVAGGPDTQYF.